This T cell receptor (beta chain) originates from a study of T cells after posttransplantation cyclophosphamide. Germline V CDR1 and CDR2: MNHEY, SVGAGI. V shed 3 bases and J shed 5 bases, with 7 bases lying between them. This CDR3 is 12 amino acids long. Data came from immunoSEQ multiplex PCR; TCRdb stores just in-frame clones and leaves some out. The sample lists 20,000 to 25,000 clones, 73% occurring once. This chain connects TRBV6-5 to TRBJ1-1, with a possible D match to TRBD1 (5 bases). The sequencing sample was made of memory CD4+ T cells sorted from PBMCs. The sequence was collected from a woman aged 55-70 years in good health, CMV-negative, and a related stem cell transplant donor. The CDR3 loop reads CASSYKGTEAFF. The CDR3 bases are TGTGCCAGCAGTTATAAGGGGACTGAAGCTTTCTTT.